This T cell receptor beta chain was sequenced during a study of T-cell memory formation after mild COVID-19. This clonotype was observed a handful of times. TCRdb ran MiXCR on the 5' RACE reads and lists one entry per CDR3 protein. The repertoire holds roughly 250,000 distinct CDR3 sequences, with approximately 16% as singletons. This sequence originates from a man between 18 and 29 years old who had mild COVID-19 (a few samples of this study predate the infection). Cell type and time point are not known. Material: PBMCs or a T cell subset sorted from them (not recorded which).

The CDR3 nucleotides read TGTGCCAGCACCCTGGGACAGCAAGAGACCCAGTACTTC. This codes for CASTLGQQETQYF. The chain carries TRBV6-6 and TRBJ2-5; 7 bases fit TRBD1. Trimming removed 7 bases from V and 2 bases from J; junction bases left unmatched: 4. CDR3 length equals 13 residues. From germline, CDR1 is MNHNY and CDR2 SVGAGI (reference sequence).